This T cell receptor (beta chain) was recorded in a study of blood T cell repertoires in COVID-19. The wider study: Acute and convalescent COVID-19 samples came from the United States, Italy and Spain. Sources were T cells, B-cell-depleted T cells, or PBMCs; the material itself was cDNA or gDNA.

In the original analysis: Estimation of nucleated cell counts relied on the amplification of reference gene primers. Assay: immunoSEQ multiplex PCR; the TCRdb copy retains only in-frame clones and omits some. The D gene and trimming were derived from the DNA, and the V and J assignments and clone size from that table. The sample has over 120,000 clones; 76% are singletons. The germline CDR1 and CDR2 sequences are MNHEY and SVGAGI. The CDR3 has 15 amino acids. V gave up 5 bases and J gave up 5 bases, with 18 bases separating them. The receptor was isolated from a woman of 80 years or more with active or convalescent COVID-19. The J gene is TRBJ1-1, the V gene TRBV6-5; weak D call: TRBD1 (6 bases). Sequenced input: peripheral blood. The CDR3 bases are TGTGCCAGCAGTCCCCCCTTGGGGGCGCGGACTGAAGCTTTCTTT. Amino acid sequence: CASSPPLGARTEAFF.